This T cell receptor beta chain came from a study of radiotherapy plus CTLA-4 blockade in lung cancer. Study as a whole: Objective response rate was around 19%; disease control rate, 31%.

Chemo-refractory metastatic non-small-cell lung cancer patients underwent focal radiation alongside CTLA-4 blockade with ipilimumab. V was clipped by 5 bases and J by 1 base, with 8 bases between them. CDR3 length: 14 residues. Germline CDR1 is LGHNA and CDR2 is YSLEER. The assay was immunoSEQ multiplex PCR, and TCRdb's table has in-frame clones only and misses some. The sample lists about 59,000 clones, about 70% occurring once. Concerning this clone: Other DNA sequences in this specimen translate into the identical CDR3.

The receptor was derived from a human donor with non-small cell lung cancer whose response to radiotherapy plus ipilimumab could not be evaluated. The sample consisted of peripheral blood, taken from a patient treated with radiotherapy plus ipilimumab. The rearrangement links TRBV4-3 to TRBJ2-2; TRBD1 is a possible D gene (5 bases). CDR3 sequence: CASSGQENTGELFF. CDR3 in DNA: TGCGCCAGCAGCGGACAAGAGAACACCGGGGAGCTGTTTTTT.